This TCR beta chain was recovered during a study of T cells in Graves' hyperthyroidism and ophthalmopathy. The TCR beta CDR3 regions underwent amplification using RNA transcripts as the source. A first-round RT-PCR of the TCR CDR3 used the HTBI primer set. TCRdb called the multiplex PCR reads again in MiXCR, with one record for every CDR3 protein. The data show about 360,000 distinct CDR3 sequences, approximately 13% seen once. Newly diagnosed hyperthyroidism patients aged 18 to 65 years had disease lasting under 2 months. The study left out patients who had uncontrolled infection, other autoimmune disease, pregnancy or lactation. Diagnosis rested on symptoms, serum thyroxine and TRAb, thyroid ultrasound, and orbital computed tomography. V lost 0 bases and J lost 4, with 15 bases in between. The germline gives CDR1 KGHSH, CDR2 LQKENI. The CDR3 is 16 amino acids.

The origin of this receptor is a man aged 30 to 39 with Graves' hyperthyroidism that later progressed to Graves' ophthalmopathy. The chain links TRBV18 to TRBJ2-5; no reliable D call. Sequenced input: blood. The CDR3 loop is CASSPPGTFIGETQYF. The CDR3 region has the DNA TGTGCCAGCTCACCACCCGGAACCTTTATCGGAGAGACCCAGTACTTC. Full variable domain (outside the CDR3, taken from reference TRBV18 and TRBJ2-5): NAGVMQNPRHLVRRRGQEARLRCSPMKGHSHVYWYRQLPEEGLKFMVYLQKENIIDESGMPKERFSAEFPKEGPSILRIQQVVRGDSAAYFCASSPPGTFIGETQYFGPGTRLLVL.